This T cell receptor beta chain was retrieved from a study of T cell changes during pregnancy in multiple sclerosis. Libraries were prepared by immunoSEQ multiplex PCR; TCRdb keeps only in-frame clonotypes and omits some of them. This sample carries around 50,000 clones, roughly 90% of them seen once, and the ten largest clones take about 0.64%. V lost 7 bases and J 7 bases, leaving 17 bases between the germline ends. This CDR3 contains 14 residues. CDR1 SGHRS and CDR2 YFSETQ come from the germline V gene. The TCR originated in a female donor with multiple sclerosis, enrolled in a pregnancy study. Sequenced material: CD4+ T cells from peripheral blood mononuclear cells, taken after pregnancy. The chain joins TRBV5-1 to TRBJ2-2; possible D gene TRBD2, 6 bases. The DNA for the CDR3 is TGCGCCAGCGATACGGGGGTGCCCGACGGGGAGCTGTTTTTT. Translated: CASDTGVPDGELFF.